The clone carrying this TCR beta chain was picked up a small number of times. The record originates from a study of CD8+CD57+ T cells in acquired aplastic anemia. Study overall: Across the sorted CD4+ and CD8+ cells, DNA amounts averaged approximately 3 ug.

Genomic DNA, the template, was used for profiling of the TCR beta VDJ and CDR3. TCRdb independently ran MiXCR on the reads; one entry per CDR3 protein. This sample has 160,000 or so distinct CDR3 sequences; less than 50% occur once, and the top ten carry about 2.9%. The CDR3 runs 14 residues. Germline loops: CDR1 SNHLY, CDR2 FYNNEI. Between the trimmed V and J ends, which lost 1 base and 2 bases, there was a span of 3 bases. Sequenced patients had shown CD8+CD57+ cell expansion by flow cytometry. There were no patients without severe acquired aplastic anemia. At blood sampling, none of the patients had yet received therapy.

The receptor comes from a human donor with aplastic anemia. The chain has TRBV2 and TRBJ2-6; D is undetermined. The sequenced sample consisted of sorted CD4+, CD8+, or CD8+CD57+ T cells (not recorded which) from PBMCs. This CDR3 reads CASSEGAGANVLTF. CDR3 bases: TGTGCCAGCAGTGAAGGGGCTGGGGCCAACGTCCTGACTTTC.